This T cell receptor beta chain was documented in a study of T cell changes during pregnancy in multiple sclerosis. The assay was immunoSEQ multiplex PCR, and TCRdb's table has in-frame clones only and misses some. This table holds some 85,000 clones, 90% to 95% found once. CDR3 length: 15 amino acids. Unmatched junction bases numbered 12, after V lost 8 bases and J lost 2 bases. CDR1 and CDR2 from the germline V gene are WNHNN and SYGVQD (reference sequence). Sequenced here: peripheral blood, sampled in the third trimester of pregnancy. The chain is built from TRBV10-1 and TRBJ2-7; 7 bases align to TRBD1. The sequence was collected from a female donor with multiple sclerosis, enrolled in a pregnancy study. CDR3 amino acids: CASPADTGATYEQYF. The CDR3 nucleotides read TGCGCCAGCCCGGCTGACACAGGGGCAACCTACGAGCAGTACTTC.